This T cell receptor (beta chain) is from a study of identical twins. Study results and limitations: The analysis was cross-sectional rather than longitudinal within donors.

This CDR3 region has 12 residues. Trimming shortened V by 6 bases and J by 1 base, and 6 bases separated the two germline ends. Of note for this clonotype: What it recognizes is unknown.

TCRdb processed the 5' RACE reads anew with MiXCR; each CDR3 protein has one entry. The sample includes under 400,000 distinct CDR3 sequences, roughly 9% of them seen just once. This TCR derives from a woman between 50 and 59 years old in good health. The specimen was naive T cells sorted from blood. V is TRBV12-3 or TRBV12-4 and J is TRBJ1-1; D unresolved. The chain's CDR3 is CASSWTNTEAFF. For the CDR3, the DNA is TGTGCCAGCAGCTGGACGAACACTGAAGCTTTCTTT.